Reported below is one TCR beta chain. A read error may account for a junction end that differs from germline. The source of the sample is a study of tumor-infiltrating lymphocytes in primary liver carcinoma. Across the study: Surgical resection was the treatment these patients received for primary liver carcinoma.

Blood RNA originated from unsorted whole blood, with germline DNA additionally extracted. The germline CDR1 and CDR2 sequences are SGHAT and FQDESV (reference sequence). This CDR3 has 13 amino acids. Production of TCR beta cDNA used 400 to 650 ng total RNA together with a constant-region primer. Libraries covering TCR beta were generated through three nested multiplex PCR rounds (using a slightly modified ARM-PCR). Rounds one and two of PCR, each of roughly 10 cycles, were primed with TRBV1-TRBV30 forward primers and a C-beta reverse primer. TCRdb reanalysed the multiplex PCR reads using MiXCR and keeps one entry per CDR3 protein. The top ten clones hold 7% to 8.5% of a sample with under 200,000 distinct CDR3 sequences, less than 75% of them seen once.

Sequencing was performed on peripheral blood. The rearrangement links TRBV11-1 to TRBJ2-3; D possibly corresponds to TRBD2 (6 bases). This clonotype originated in an older woman with primary liver carcinoma and hepatitis B virus infection. The CDR3 sequence: CASSWAGTDTRYF. The DNA for the CDR3 is TGTGCCAGCAGCTGGGCGGGAACAGATACGCGGTATTTT. The variable domain in full, completed from reference TRBV11-1 and TRBJ2-3, reads EAEVAQSPRYKITEKSQAVAFWCDPISGHATLYWYRQILGQGPELLVQFQDESVVDDSQLPKDRFSAERLKGVDSTLKIQPAELGDSAMYLCASSWAGTDTRYFGPGTRLTVL.